These 22 T cell receptor beta chains share one sample of origin, sequenced in a study of blood T cell repertoires in COVID-19. Libraries were prepared by immunoSEQ multiplex PCR; TCRdb keeps only in-frame clonotypes and omits some of them. The repertoire holds about 140,000 clones, roughly 80% seen once, with approximately 5% in the top ten. Sequencing input: PBMCs or T cells enriched from blood (not recorded which). The receptor set was obtained from a man aged 40-49 years with acute COVID-19.

J is TRBJ1-2 and V is TRBV7-2; D gene ambiguous. This CDR3 is built from 14 residues. Per germline, CDR1 SGHTA and CDR2 FQGNSA. The V gene lost 3 bases and the J gene lost 2 bases, with 10 bases spanning the gap. This CDR3 reads CASSLAGRNYGYTF. CDR3 bases: TGTGCCAGCAGCTTGGCCGGGAGGAACTATGGCTACACCTTC.

V gene TRBV2 combines with J gene TRBJ1-1, with D possibly matching TRBD1 (5 bases). This CDR3 comprises 11 residues. V was pared by 4 bases and J by 11 bases, with 11 bases between. Germline V gene lookup returns CDR1 SNHLY and CDR2 FYNNEI. DNA for the CDR3: TGTGCCAGCAGTGCAGGGCTCAGGGCTTTCTTT. Translating it yields CASSAGLRAFF.

V and J are TRBV19 and TRBJ2-5; unclear D gene. The CDR3 has 13 residues. Germline V gives CDR1 LNHDA, CDR2 SQIVND (reference sequence). The V and J ends lost 4 bases and 2 bases respectively, with 8 bases between them. As DNA, the CDR3 is TGTGCCAGTAGTACAGGTTCTCAAGAGACCCAGTACTTC. It is translated as CASSTGSQETQYF.

There are a few counts of this clone. This rearrangement joins TRBV5-1 to TRBJ1-1, with TRBD1 matching 11 bases. Trimming removed 1 base from V and 4 bases from J; junction bases left unmatched: 9. This CDR3 spans 17 amino acids. Germline CDR1 SGHRS, CDR2 YFSETQ. Written as DNA, the CDR3 is TGCGCCAGCAGCTTGCTAGGACAGGGGGCATGGAGCACTGAAGCTTTCTTT. Amino acid sequence: CASSLLGQGAWSTEAFF.

This clone has only one observation. The chain combines TRBV30 with TRBJ2-6, with TRBD2 as a possible D gene (5 bases). The V and J ends lost 4 bases and 0 bases respectively, with 13 bases between them. CDR3 length: 16 residues. Germline CDR1 is GTSNPN and CDR2 is SVGIG (reference sequence). Here the CDR3 DNA reads TGTGCCTGGAAAAGGGAGAGCGGCTCTGGGGCCAACGTCCTGACTTTC. Its protein is CAWKRESGSGANVLTF.

V gene TRBV30 combines with J gene TRBJ2-7; D is unclear. From germline, CDR1 is GTSNPN and CDR2 SVGIG (reference sequence). Trimming took off 0 bases at V and 0 bases at J, with 6 bases between the two ends. The CDR3 sequence is 13 residues long. The CDR3 DNA reads TGTGCCTGGAGTGTAAGGAGCTCCTACGAGCAGTACTTC. Translated, it gives CAWSVRSSYEQYF.

The chain uses TRBV25-1 and TRBJ2-7, with 9 bases aligning to TRBD1. The germline gives CDR1 MGHDK, CDR2 SYGVNS. The CDR3 loop spans 14 amino acids. V shed 4 bases, J shed 7 bases, and the junction held 8 bases outside the gene matches. CDR3 nucleotide sequence: TGTGCCAGCAGTGCCCCCCGGGACAGGGCTGAGCAGTACTTC. Its translation is CASSAPRDRAEQYF.

The CDR3 coding sequence is TGTGCCAGCAGCACCCGGGACAGGGGTGCCTATGGCTACACCTTC. Translating it yields CASSTRDRGAYGYTF. The chain recombines TRBV9 with TRBJ1-2, with 10 bases fitting TRBD1. With 4 bases clipped from V and 4 bases from J, the junction kept 7 bases outside the gene matches. Germline-derived CDR1 and CDR2 are SGDLS and YYNGEE. This CDR3 comprises 15 residues.

The chain carries TRBV4-1 and TRBJ1-4; no definite D call. The CDR3 loop spans 15 amino acids. V lost 4 bases, J lost 0 bases, and 9 bases lay in between. The germline CDR1 and CDR2 sequences are MGHRA and YSYEKL. CDR3 in amino acids: CASSPSAATNEKLFF. CDR3 bases: TGCGCCAGCAGCCCCTCCGCGGCAACTAATGAAAAACTGTTTTTT.

The chain recombines TRBV5-1 with TRBJ2-2; D remains ambiguous. The CDR3 contains 15 residues. The V end lost 3 bases, the J end lost 0 bases, and 9 bases lay between the germline ends. Germline CDR1 and CDR2: SGHRS and YFSETQ. The CDR3, as DNA: TGCGCCAGCAGCTCCTTGACTCCGAACACCGGGGAGCTGTTTTTT. Protein product: CASSSLTPNTGELFF. The whole variable domain, filled in from reference TRBV5-1 and TRBJ2-2, reads KAGVTQTPRYLIKTRGQQVTLSCSPISGHRSVSWYQQTPGQGLQFLFEYFSETQRNKGNFPGRFSGRQFSNSRSEMNVSTLELGDSALYLCASSSLTPNTGELFFGEGSRLTVL.

The rearrangement links TRBV19 to TRBJ2-4, with D possibly being TRBD1 (6 bases). V was clipped by 6 bases and J by 0 bases, with 18 bases between them. The CDR3 is 17 amino acids. CDR1 is LNHDA and CDR2 is SQIVND in the germline V gene (reference sequence). The CDR3: CASRVSGEGLAKNIQYF. CDR3 in DNA: TGTGCCAGTAGGGTCTCAGGGGAAGGCTTAGCCAAAAACATTCAGTACTTC. Combining the CDR3 with reference TRBV19 and TRBJ2-4 gives the whole variable domain DGGITQSPKYLFRKEGQNVTLSCEQNLNHDAMYWYRQDPGQGLRLIYYSQIVNDFQKGDIAEGYSVSREKKESFPLTVTSAQKNPTAFYLCASRVSGEGLAKNIQYFGAGTRLSVL.

This clone was detected once. This rearrangement joins TRBV6-5 to TRBJ1-1, with TRBD1 as a possible D gene (5 bases). From germline, CDR1 is MNHEY and CDR2 SVGAGI. Trimming shortened V by 8 bases and J by 4 bases, and 8 bases separated the two germline ends. The CDR3 extends over 11 amino acids. CDR3 amino acids: CASLGVTEAFF. Here the CDR3 DNA reads TGTGCCAGCTTAGGGGTCACTGAAGCTTTCTTT.

The chain links TRBV28 to TRBJ1-5; possibly TRBD1 for D (6 bases). Germline V gives CDR1 MDHEN, CDR2 SYDVKM. This CDR3 has 14 amino acids. V lost 3 bases to trimming and J lost 7 bases, with 13 bases between them. In DNA form, the CDR3 reads TGTGCCAGCAGTTTGGGTGGGGGCGGCCAGCCCCAGCATTTT. This translates into CASSLGGGGQPQHF.

CDR3 DNA: TGCGCCAGCAGAAAAGGGGGCCCCGCAGATACGCAGTATTTT. Translation: CASRKGGPADTQYF. The chain uses TRBV5-1 and TRBJ2-3; TRBD1 matches at 7 bases. CDR1 is SGHRS and CDR2 is YFSETQ in the germline V gene. CDR3 length: 14 amino acids. Unmatched junction bases numbered 7, after V lost 5 bases and J lost 4 bases.

V and J are TRBV18 and TRBJ2-3; possibly TRBD2 for D (6 bases). This CDR3 comprises 18 residues. Germline V gene sequence: CDR1 KGHSH, CDR2 LQKENI. The ends were cut back, 1 base at V and 3 bases at J, with 20 bases in the middle. The CDR3 bases are TGTGCCAGCTCACCACTCAGGATGACGGGAGAGAGAACAGATACGCAGTATTTT. Its protein product is CASSPLRMTGERTDTQYF.

This clone was detected only a few times. V and J are TRBV3-1 (or the pseudogene TRBV3-2) and TRBJ2-7; D is unclear. V was pared by 0 bases and J by 5 bases, with 5 bases between. This CDR3 spans 12 amino acids. Germline V CDR1 and CDR2: LGHDT, YNNKEL (reference sequence). CDR3 loop: CASSQEAHEQYF. As DNA, the CDR3 is TGTGCCAGCAGCCAAGAAGCCCACGAGCAGTACTTC.

The chain uses TRBV5-1 and TRBJ1-1; D call uncertain. The germline V gene encodes CDR1 SGHRS and CDR2 YFSETQ. CDR3 length equals 13 residues. V was trimmed by 1 base and J by 4 bases, leaving 8 bases between them. CDR3 DNA sequence: TGCGCCAGCAGCTTGAATCGGGGCACTGAAGCTTTCTTT. Protein: CASSLNRGTEAFF.

CDR3 loop: CASSSSGGTQYF. CDR3 in DNA: TGTGCCAGCAGCTCTAGCGGCGGCACCCAGTACTTC. V is TRBV13 and J is TRBJ2-5, with 7 bases that match TRBD2. Germline V gene data show CDR1 as PRHDT and CDR2 as FYEKMQ (reference sequence). This CDR3 has 12 residues. The V and J ends lost 4 bases and 8 bases, in that order; junction bases with no gene match: 4.

The chain uses TRBV7-2 and TRBJ1-2; a possible D gene is TRBD1 (6 bases). Trimming pared 0 bases from V and 5 bases from J, leaving 16 bases between. This CDR3 spans 16 amino acids. Germline CDR1 is SGHTA and CDR2 is FQGNSA. The chain's CDR3 is CASSLAVAGARYGYTF. The CDR3 nucleotides read TGTGCCAGCAGCTTAGCAGTAGCGGGGGCTAGATATGGCTACACCTTC.

The V call is TRBV5-6, the J call TRBJ2-7; D is perhaps TRBD2 (5 bases). This CDR3 is 14 amino acids long. Trimming took off 2 bases at V and 2 bases at J, with 11 bases between the two ends. Germline V gene sequence: CDR1 SGHDT, CDR2 YYEEEE. This CDR3 reads CASSFLDSTYEQYF. As DNA, the CDR3 is TGTGCCAGCAGCTTTCTGGACTCCACCTACGAGCAGTACTTC.

This clone was seen a single time. The genes are TRBV11-2 and TRBJ1-2, with 7 bases aligning to TRBD1. The CDR3 extends over 13 amino acids. Germline CDR1 SGHAT, CDR2 FQNNGV. V shed 3 bases, J shed 8 bases, and the junction held 6 bases outside the gene matches. The CDR3 region has the DNA TGTGCCAGCAGCTTGACAGGGCTGAAGGGCTACACCTTC. Its translation: CASSLTGLKGYTF.

The chain employs TRBV10-2 and TRBJ1-2, with a weak D call TRBD1 (6 bases). Trimming shortened V by 7 bases and J by 2 bases, and 11 bases separated the two germline ends. The CDR3 has 13 amino acids. From germline, CDR1 is WSHSY and CDR2 SAAADI. CDR3 residues: CASTGTLNYGYTF. The CDR3 region has the DNA TGCGCCAGCACAGGGACACTGAACTATGGCTACACCTTC.